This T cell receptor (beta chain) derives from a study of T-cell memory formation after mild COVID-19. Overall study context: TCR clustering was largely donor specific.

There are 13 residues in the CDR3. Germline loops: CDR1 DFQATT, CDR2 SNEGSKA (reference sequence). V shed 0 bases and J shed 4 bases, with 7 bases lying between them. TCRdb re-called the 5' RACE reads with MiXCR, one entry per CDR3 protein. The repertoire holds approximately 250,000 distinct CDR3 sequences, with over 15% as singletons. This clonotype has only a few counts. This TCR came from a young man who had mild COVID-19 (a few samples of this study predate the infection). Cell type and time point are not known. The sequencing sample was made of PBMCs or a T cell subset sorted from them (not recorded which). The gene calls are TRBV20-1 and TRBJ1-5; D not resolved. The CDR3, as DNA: TGCAGTGCTAGAGATATGGGAAATCAGCCCCAGCATTTT. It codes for CSARDMGNQPQHF.